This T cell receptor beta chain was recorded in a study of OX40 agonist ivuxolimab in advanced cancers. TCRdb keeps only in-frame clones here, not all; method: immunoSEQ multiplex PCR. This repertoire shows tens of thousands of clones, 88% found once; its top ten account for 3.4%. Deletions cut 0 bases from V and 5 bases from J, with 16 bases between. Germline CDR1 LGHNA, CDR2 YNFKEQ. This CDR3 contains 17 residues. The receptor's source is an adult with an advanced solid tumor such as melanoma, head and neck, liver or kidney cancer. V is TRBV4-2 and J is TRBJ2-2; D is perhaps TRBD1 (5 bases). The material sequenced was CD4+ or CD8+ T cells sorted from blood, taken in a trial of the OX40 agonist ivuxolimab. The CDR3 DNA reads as TGTGCCAGCAGCCAAGAATTAACAGGTGCCTGGACCGGGGAGCTGTTTTTT. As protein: CASSQELTGAWTGELFF.